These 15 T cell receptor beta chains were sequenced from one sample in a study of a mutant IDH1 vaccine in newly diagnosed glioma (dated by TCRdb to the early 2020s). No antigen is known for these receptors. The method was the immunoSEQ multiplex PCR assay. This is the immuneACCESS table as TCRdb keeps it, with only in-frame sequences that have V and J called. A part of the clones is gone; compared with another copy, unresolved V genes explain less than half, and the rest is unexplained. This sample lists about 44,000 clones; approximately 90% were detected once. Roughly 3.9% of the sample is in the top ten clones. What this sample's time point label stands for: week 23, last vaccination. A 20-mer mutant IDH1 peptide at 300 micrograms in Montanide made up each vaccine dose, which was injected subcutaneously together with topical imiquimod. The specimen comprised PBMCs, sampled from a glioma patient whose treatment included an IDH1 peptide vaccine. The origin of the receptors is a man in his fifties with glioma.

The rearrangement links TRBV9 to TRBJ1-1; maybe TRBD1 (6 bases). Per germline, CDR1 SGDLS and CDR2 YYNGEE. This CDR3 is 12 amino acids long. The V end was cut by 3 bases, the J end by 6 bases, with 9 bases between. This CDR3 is CASSAQGPEAFF. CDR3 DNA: TGTGCCAGCAGCGCTCAGGGGCCTGAAGCTTTCTTT. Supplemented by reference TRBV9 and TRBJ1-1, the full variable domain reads DSGVTQTPKHLITATGQRVTLRCSPRSGDLSVYWYQQSLDQGLQFLIQYYNGEERAKGNILERFSAQQFPDLHSELNLSSLELGDSALYFCASSAQGPEAFFGQGTRLTVV.

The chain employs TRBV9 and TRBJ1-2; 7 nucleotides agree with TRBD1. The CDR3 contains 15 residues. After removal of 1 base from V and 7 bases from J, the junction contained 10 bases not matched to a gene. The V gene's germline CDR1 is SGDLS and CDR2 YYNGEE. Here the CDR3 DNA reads TGTGCCAGCAGCGTAAACGCGGGACAGAATCTTGGCTACACCTTC. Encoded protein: CASSVNAGQNLGYTF. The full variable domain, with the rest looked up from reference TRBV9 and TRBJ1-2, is DSGVTQTPKHLITATGQRVTLRCSPRSGDLSVYWYQQSLDQGLQFLIQYYNGEERAKGNILERFSAQQFPDLHSELNLSSLELGDSALYFCASSVNAGQNLGYTFGSGTRLTVV.

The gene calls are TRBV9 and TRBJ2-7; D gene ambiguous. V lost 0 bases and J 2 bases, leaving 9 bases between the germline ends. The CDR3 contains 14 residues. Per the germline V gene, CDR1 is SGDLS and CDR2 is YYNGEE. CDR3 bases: TGTGCCAGCAGCGTAGGCGGCAGCACCTACGAGCAGTACTTC. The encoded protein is CASSVGGSTYEQYF.

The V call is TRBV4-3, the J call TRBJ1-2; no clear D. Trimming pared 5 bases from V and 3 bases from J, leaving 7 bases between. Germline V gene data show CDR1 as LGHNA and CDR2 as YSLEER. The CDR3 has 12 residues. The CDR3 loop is CASSKRDYGYTF. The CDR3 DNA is TGCGCCAGCAGCAAGAGGGACTATGGCTACACCTTC.

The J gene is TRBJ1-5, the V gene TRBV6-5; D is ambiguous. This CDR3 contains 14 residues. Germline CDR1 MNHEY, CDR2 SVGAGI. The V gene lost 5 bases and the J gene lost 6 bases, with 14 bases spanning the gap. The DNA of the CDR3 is TGTGCCAGCAGTAGAGACGGAACAGTTCAGCCCCAGCATTTT. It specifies CASSRDGTVQPQHF.

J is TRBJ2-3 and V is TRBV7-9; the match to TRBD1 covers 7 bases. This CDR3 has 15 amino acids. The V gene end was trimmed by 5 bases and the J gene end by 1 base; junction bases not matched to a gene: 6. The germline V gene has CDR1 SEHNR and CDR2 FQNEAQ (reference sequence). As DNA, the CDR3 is TGTGCCAGCAGCCCCAGGGGGTACGGCACAGATACGCAGTATTTT. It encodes CASSPRGYGTDTQYF.

The chain's CDR3 is CASSLGADRAGANVLTF. As DNA, the CDR3 is TGTGCCAGCAGCTTAGGGGCCGACAGGGCTGGGGCCAACGTCCTGACTTTC. The chain recombines TRBV7-8 with TRBJ2-6, with 7 bases aligning to TRBD1. Trimming took 1 base from V and 2 from J; bases not matched to a gene: 5. Germline V CDR1 and CDR2: SGHVS, FQNEAQ. The CDR3 contains 17 residues. Together with reference TRBV7-8 and TRBJ2-6, the CDR3 gives the full variable domain: GAGVSQSPRYKVAKRGQDVALRCDPISGHVSLFWYQQALGQGPEFLTYFQNEAQLDKSGLPSDRFFAERPEGSVSTLKIQRTQQEDSAVYLCASSLGADRAGANVLTFGAGSRLTVL.

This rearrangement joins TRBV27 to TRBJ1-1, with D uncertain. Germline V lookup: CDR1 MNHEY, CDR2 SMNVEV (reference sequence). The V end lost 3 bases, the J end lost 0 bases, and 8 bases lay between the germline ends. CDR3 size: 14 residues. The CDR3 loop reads CASSLAQVNTEAFF. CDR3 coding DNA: TGTGCCAGCAGTTTGGCTCAGGTGAACACTGAAGCTTTCTTT.

Here the CDR3 reads CASSRQEGGNQPQHF. Written as DNA, the CDR3 is TGTGCCAGCAGTAGACAGGAGGGGGGCAATCAGCCCCAGCATTTT. The chain uses TRBV6-6 and TRBJ1-5; possible D gene TRBD1, 6 bases. V was cut by 5 bases and J by 2 bases, with 13 bases left in between. The germline gives CDR1 MNHNY, CDR2 SVGAGI (reference sequence). The CDR3 is 15 amino acids.

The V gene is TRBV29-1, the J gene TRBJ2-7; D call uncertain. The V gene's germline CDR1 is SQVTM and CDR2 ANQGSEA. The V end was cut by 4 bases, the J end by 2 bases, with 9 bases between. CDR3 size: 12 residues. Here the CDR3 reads CSVGSSTYEQYF. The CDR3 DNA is TGCAGCGTTGGGTCTTCCACCTACGAGCAGTACTTC.

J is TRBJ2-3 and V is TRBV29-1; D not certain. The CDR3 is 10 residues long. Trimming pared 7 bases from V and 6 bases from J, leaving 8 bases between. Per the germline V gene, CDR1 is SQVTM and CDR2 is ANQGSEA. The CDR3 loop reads CSAKADTQYF. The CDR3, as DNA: TGCAGCGCCAAAGCTGATACGCAGTATTTT.

CDR3 coding DNA: TGTGCCAGCAGCTCTACATACTTCCAAGAGACCCAGTACTTC. Its protein product is CASSSTYFQETQYF. The chain links TRBV7-2 to TRBJ2-5; no reliable D call. The V end was cut by 4 bases, the J end by 1 base, with 10 bases between. Germline loops: CDR1 SGHTA, CDR2 FQGNSA. The CDR3 is 14 amino acids.

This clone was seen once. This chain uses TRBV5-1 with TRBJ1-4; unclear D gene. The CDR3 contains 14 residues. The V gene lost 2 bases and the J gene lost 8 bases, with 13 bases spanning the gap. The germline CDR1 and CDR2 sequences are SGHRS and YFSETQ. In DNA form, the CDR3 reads TGCGCCAGCAGCTTTAGGAGGGCGGAGGAAAAACTGTTTTTT. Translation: CASSFRRAEEKLFF.

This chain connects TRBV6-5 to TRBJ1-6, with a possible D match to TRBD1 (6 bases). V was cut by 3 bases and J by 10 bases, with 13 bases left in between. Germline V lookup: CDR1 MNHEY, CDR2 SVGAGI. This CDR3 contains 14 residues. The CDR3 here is CASSYRRGFSPLHF. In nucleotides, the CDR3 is TGTGCCAGCAGTTATCGCAGGGGTTTCTCACCCCTCCACTTT.

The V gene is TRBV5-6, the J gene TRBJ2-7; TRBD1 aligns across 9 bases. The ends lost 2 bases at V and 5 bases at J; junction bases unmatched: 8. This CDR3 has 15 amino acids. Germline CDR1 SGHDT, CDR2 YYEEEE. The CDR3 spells CASSLTGTGRNEQYF. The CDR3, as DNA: TGTGCCAGCAGCTTAACCGGGACAGGGCGAAACGAGCAGTACTTC.